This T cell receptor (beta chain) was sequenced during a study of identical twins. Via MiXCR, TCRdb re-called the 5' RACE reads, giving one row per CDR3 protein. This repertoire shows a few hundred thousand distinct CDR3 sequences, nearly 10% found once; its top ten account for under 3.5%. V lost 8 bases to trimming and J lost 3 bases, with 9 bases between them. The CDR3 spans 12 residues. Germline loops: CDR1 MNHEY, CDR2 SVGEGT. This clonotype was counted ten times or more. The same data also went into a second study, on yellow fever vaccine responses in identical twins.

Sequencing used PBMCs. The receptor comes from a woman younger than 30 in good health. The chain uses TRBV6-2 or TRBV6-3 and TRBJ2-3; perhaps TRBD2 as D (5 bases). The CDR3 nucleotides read TGTGCCAGCGGAGGATATACAGATACGCAGTATTTT. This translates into CASGGYTDTQYF.